This T cell receptor (beta chain) was observed in a study of blood T cell repertoires in COVID-19. At the level of the study: The origin of the acute and convalescent COVID-19 samples was the United States, Italy and Spain. PBMCs, B-cell-depleted T cells, or T cells were the source of the cDNA or gDNA that made up the material.

Per the study methods: Amplification of reference gene primers provided the estimated nucleated cell counts. Profiled with immunoSEQ multiplex PCR; TCRdb holds only in-frame clones, not every one. V and J calls and clone size follow that table, whereas D and trimming were derived from the DNA. The sample consists of under 250,000 clones, under 90% of them appearing once. The J segment lost 7 bases and the V segment lost 1 base, leaving 7 bases of the junction unmatched. Per germline, CDR1 SGHTA and CDR2 FQGTGA. The CDR3 consists of 15 residues. The chain joins TRBV7-3 to TRBJ1-2, with 9 bases lining up with TRBD1. The receptor's source is a middle-aged woman with active or convalescent COVID-19. The sample taken for sequencing was peripheral blood. In nucleotides, the CDR3 is TGTGCCAGCAGCTTAAAGAGGGACAGGGCAAGTGGCTACACCTTC. Protein: CASSLKRDRASGYTF.